The next 7 T cell receptor beta chains were all read from a single sample in a study of T cell responses to AZD1222 COVID-19 vaccine. Libraries were prepared by immunoSEQ multiplex PCR; TCRdb keeps only in-frame clonotypes and omits some of them. The data contain approximately 160,000 clones, 85% to 95% of them seen just once; the ten biggest clones take up about 1%. Material: peripheral blood, obtained on day 0 of AZD1222 vaccination. The receptors were gathered from an adult in good health.

The chain couples TRBV18 to TRBJ2-2; D may be TRBD1 (5 bases). The germline gives CDR1 KGHSH, CDR2 LQKENI. Trimming left V 0 bases short and J 2 bases short, with 10 bases between. The CDR3 length is 16 residues. Written as DNA, the CDR3 is TGTGCCAGCTCACCACCCAGGGTCGCCAACACCGGGGAGCTGTTTTTT. Its translation is CASSPPRVANTGELFF.

This chain uses TRBV5-1 with TRBJ2-1; 7 nucleotides line up with TRBD2. The trim removed 0 bases at V and 6 bases at J, leaving 6 bases unmatched. Germline CDR1 is SGHRS and CDR2 is YFSETQ. This CDR3 has 15 residues. CDR3 protein: CASSLVGRLSNEQFF. The CDR3 DNA reads TGCGCCAGCAGCTTGGTCGGGAGGTTGAGCAATGAGCAGTTCTTC.

This clone was detected once. This chain connects TRBV6-1 to TRBJ1-4; no clear D gene. Trimming shortened V by 0 bases and J by 0 bases, and 5 bases separated the two germline ends. The CDR3 runs to 15 residues. CDR1 is MNHNS, CDR2 SASEGT, per germline. Written as DNA, the CDR3 is TGTGCCAGCAGTGAAGCCGGGGCAACTAATGAAAAACTGTTTTTT. It yields the protein CASSEAGATNEKLFF.

The rearrangement joins TRBV19 to TRBJ1-1; D is unresolved. This CDR3 spans 15 amino acids. Germline CDR1 LNHDA, CDR2 SQIVND (reference sequence). Trimming stripped 1 base from V and 1 base from J, with 10 bases between. The CDR3 reads CASSIGQLGNTEAFF. The CDR3 nucleotides read TGTGCCAGTAGTATAGGTCAGCTGGGGAACACTGAAGCTTTCTTT.

The sample holds one count of this clone. V is TRBV2 and J is TRBJ2-1; D is undetermined. The V end lost 6 bases, the J end lost 3 bases, and 15 bases lay between the germline ends. The CDR3 runs 15 residues. From germline, CDR1 is SNHLY and CDR2 FYNNEI. CDR3 nucleotides: TGTGCCAGCAGGGAAAGGGAAACGAGCTACAATGAGCAGTTCTTC. This codes for CASRERETSYNEQFF.

This clone came up once. Different DNA sequences within this sample yield the same CDR3. V usage is TRBV28 and J usage is TRBJ1-1; D gene uncertain. Between the trimmed V and J ends, which lost 6 bases and 5 bases, there was a span of 7 bases. The CDR3 covers 11 residues. Germline values: CDR1 MDHEN, CDR2 SYDVKM. The CDR3 DNA is TGTGCCAGCAGAGGACGGACTGAAGCTTTCTTT. It is translated as CASRGRTEAFF. The whole variable domain, filled in from reference TRBV28 and TRBJ1-1, reads DVKVTQSSRYLVKRTGEKVFLECVQDMDHENMFWYRQDPGLGLRLIYFSYDVKMKEKGDIPEGYSVSREKKERFSLILESASTNQTSMYLCASRGRTEAFFGQGTRLTVV.

The rearrangement uses TRBV7-8 and TRBJ2-1; 7 positions agree with TRBD1. The CDR3 contains 14 residues. Germline V lookup: CDR1 SGHVS, CDR2 FQNEAQ. After removal of 4 bases from V and 7 bases from J, the junction contained 7 bases not matched to a gene. CDR3 DNA sequence: TGTGCCAGCAGCTGGGTATACAGGGGAAATGAGCAGTTCTTC. As protein: CASSWVYRGNEQFF. Combining the CDR3 with reference TRBV7-8 and TRBJ2-1 gives the whole variable domain GAGVSQSPRYKVAKRGQDVALRCDPISGHVSLFWYQQALGQGPEFLTYFQNEAQLDKSGLPSDRFFAERPEGSVSTLKIQRTQQEDSAVYLCASSWVYRGNEQFFGPGTRLTVL.